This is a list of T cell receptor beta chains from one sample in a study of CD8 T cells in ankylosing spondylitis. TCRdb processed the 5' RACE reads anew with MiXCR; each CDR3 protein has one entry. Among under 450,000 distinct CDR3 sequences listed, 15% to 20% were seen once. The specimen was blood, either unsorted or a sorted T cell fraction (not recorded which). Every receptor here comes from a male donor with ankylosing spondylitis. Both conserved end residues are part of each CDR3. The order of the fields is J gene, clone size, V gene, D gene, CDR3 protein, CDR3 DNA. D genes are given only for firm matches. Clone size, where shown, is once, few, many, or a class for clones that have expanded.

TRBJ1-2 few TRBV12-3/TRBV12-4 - CASKGDTYGYTF TGTGCCAGCAAAGGGGACACCTATGGCTACACCTTC
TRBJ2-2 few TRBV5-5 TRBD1 CASSGKTGGNTGELFF TGTGCCAGCAGCGGAAAGACAGGGGGCAATACCGGGGAGCTGTTTTTT
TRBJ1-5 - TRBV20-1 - CSAGSSNQPQHF TGCAGTGCTGGATCGAGCAATCAGCCCCAGCATTTT
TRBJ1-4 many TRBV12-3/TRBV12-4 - CASSLSDLGRKNEKLFF TGTGCCAGCAGTTTGAGTGACCTAGGCCGAAAAAATGAAAAACTGTTTTTT
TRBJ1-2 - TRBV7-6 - CASSLAPDTNYGYTF TGTGCCAGCAGCTTAGCTCCGGATACTAACTATGGCTACACCTTC
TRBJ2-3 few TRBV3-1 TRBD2 CASSQYVAGGFTDTQYF TGTGCCAGCAGCCAATACGTAGCGGGGGGGTTCACAGATACGCAGTATTTT
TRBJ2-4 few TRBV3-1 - CASSQDNIQYF TGTGCCAGCAGCCAAGACAACATTCAGTACTTC
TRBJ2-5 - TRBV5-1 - CASSLPTGAQETQYF TGCGCCAGCAGCTTGCCGACGGGGGCCCAAGAGACCCAGTACTTC
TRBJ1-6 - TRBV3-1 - CASSQVSGVRSPLHF TGTGCCAGCAGCCAAGTTTCGGGGGTTCGGTCACCCCTCCACTTT
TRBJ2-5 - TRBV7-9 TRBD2 CASSYIGGGEETQYF TGTGCCAGCAGTTACATCGGGGGGGGCGAGGAGACCCAGTACTTC
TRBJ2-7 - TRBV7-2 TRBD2 CASSLGIAGGPYEQYF TGTGCCAGCAGCTTAGGGATAGCGGGAGGACCCTACGAGCAGTACTTC
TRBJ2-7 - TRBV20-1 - CSAKTFYEQYF TGCAGTGCTAAAACTTTCTACGAGCAGTACTTC
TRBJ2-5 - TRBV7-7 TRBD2 CASSLVGTRAETQYF TGTGCTAGCAGCTTGGTCGGGACTAGGGCTGAGACCCAGTACTTC
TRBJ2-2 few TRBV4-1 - CASSQPGRSPGTGELFF TGCGCCAGCAGCCAACCGGGACGCTCCCCGGGCACCGGGGAGCTGTTTTTT
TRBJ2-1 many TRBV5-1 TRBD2 CASSLDKRGAWYNEQFF TGCGCCAGCAGCTTGGACAAGCGGGGGGCTTGGTACAATGAGCAGTTCTTC
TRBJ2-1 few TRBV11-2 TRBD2 CASSFLIGTSGVGGEQFF TGTGCCAGCAGCTTCTTAATTGGGACTAGCGGGGTGGGGGGTGAGCAGTTCTTC